This T cell receptor beta chain came from a study of CXCR3-negative and CXCR3-positive naive CD8 T cells. Germline V gives CDR1 SQVTM, CDR2 ANQGSEA. The CDR3 spans 11 residues. Study-level findings and limits: When CXCR3-positive naive cells were set against CXCR3-negative naive cells, the former had more hydrophobic TRB CDR3s.

On this clonotype: Its antigen is as yet unknown.

TRB cDNA was prepared as libraries by UMI-labeled 5' RACE. TCRdb re-called the 5' RACE reads and shows each CDR3 protein once, DNA omitted. The listing contains around 120,000 distinct CDR3 sequences. The sequenced sample consisted of naive CXCR3+ CD8+ T cells from blood. Subset of the sample: CD45RO-CCR7+CD27+CD95- naive CD8+ T cells expressing CXCR3 (TNR3+). The source of this sequence is a human donor in good health. Some clones in this sample may be carry-over from other donors' samples. The V call is TRBV29-1, the J call TRBJ2-5; TCRdb returns TRBD1, unconfirmable since there is no DNA. CDR3 region: CSAITLGTQYF.